The rows below give T cell receptor beta chains drawn from one sample of a study of blood T cell repertoires in COVID-19. The table came from immunoSEQ multiplex PCR; TCRdb's copy has only in-frame clones and leaves some out. The table lists some 150,000 clones, roughly 81% of them singletons. Sample: peripheral blood. These receptors came from a man aged 35 to 55 who had recovered from COVID-19. Each CDR3 is given with its conserved first and last residue. Each record gives: V gene, D gene, J gene, clone size, CDR3 protein, CDR3 DNA. A D gene is named only where the DNA matches it firmly. Size is stated for part of the rows, as once, few or many counts, or as a class when the clone is expanded.

v_gene: TRBV11-3
d_gene: -
j_gene: TRBJ2-7
abundance: -
CDR3aa: CASSLEGGEQYF
CDR3nt: TGTGCCAGCAGCTTAGAAGGGGGAGAGCAGTACTTC

v_gene: TRBV11-2
d_gene: -
j_gene: TRBJ2-1
abundance: -
CDR3aa: CASSLVDYPQFF
CDR3nt: TGTGCCAGCAGCTTAGTTGACTACCCCCAGTTCTTC

v_gene: TRBV19
d_gene: TRBD1
j_gene: TRBJ1-2
abundance: -
CDR3aa: CASGRQGYGYTF
CDR3nt: TGTGCCAGCGGTAGACAGGGATATGGCTACACCTTC

v_gene: TRBV5-4
d_gene: TRBD1
j_gene: TRBJ1-2
abundance: -
CDR3aa: CASSLATGAYLANYGYTF
CDR3nt: TGTGCCAGCAGCTTGGCTACAGGGGCCTACCTGGCTAACTATGGCTACACCTTC

v_gene: TRBV3-1/TRBV3-2
d_gene: -
j_gene: TRBJ2-7
abundance: -
CDR3aa: CASSQALGTAYEQYF
CDR3nt: TGTGCCAGCAGCCAGGCCCTAGGCACGGCCTACGAGCAGTACTTC

v_gene: TRBV27
d_gene: -
j_gene: TRBJ2-7
abundance: -
CDR3aa: CASSLSHRSPPYEQYF
CDR3nt: TGTGCCAGCAGTTTAAGTCACAGGAGTCCTCCCTACGAGCAGTACTTC

v_gene: TRBV11-3
d_gene: TRBD1
j_gene: TRBJ1-3
abundance: -
CDR3aa: CASSFRDRGNTIYF
CDR3nt: TGTGCCAGCAGCTTTCGGGACAGGGGAAACACCATATATTTT

v_gene: TRBV2
d_gene: -
j_gene: TRBJ1-1
abundance: -
CDR3aa: CASSLERMNTEAFF
CDR3nt: TGTGCCAGCAGCTTAGAGAGAATGAACACTGAAGCTTTCTTT

v_gene: TRBV6-5
d_gene: TRBD1
j_gene: TRBJ2-2
abundance: -
CDR3aa: CASRDRGHGGGELFF
CDR3nt: TGTGCCAGCAGGGACAGGGGGCATGGCGGCGGGGAGCTGTTTTTT

v_gene: TRBV18
d_gene: TRBD1
j_gene: TRBJ2-7
abundance: -
CDR3aa: CASSPDRVEQYF
CDR3nt: TGTGCCAGCTCACCGGACAGGGTCGAGCAGTACTTC

v_gene: TRBV27
d_gene: -
j_gene: TRBJ2-3
abundance: -
CDR3aa: CASKGGTDTQYF
CDR3nt: TGTGCCAGCAAAGGGGGCACAGATACGCAGTATTTT

v_gene: TRBV5-4
d_gene: -
j_gene: TRBJ2-3
abundance: -
CDR3aa: CASRADSFTDTQYF
CDR3nt: TGTGCCAGCAGGGCGGACAGCTTCACAGATACGCAGTATTTT

v_gene: TRBV5-1
d_gene: -
j_gene: TRBJ1-5
abundance: -
CDR3aa: CASSMTGGRNQPQHF
CDR3nt: TGCGCCAGCAGCATGACAGGTGGGCGTAATCAGCCCCAGCATTTT

v_gene: TRBV5-1
d_gene: TRBD1
j_gene: TRBJ2-6
abundance: once
CDR3aa: CASSSRQGAPGANVLTF
CDR3nt: TGCGCCAGCAGCTCCCGACAGGGGGCGCCTGGGGCCAACGTCCTGACTTTC

v_gene: TRBV9
d_gene: TRBD1
j_gene: TRBJ2-7
abundance: -
CDR3aa: CASSVGDSSYEQYF
CDR3nt: TGTGCCAGCAGCGTAGGGGACAGCTCCTACGAGCAGTACTTC

v_gene: TRBV14
d_gene: -
j_gene: TRBJ2-3
abundance: -
CDR3aa: CASSQRAELSTDTQYF
CDR3nt: TGTGCCAGCAGCCAAAGAGCCGAACTTAGCACAGATACGCAGTATTTT

v_gene: TRBV27
d_gene: TRBD1
j_gene: TRBJ2-7
abundance: -
CDR3aa: CASSDRLAYEQYF
CDR3nt: TGTGCCAGCTCGGACAGGTTGGCCTACGAGCAGTACTTC

v_gene: TRBV6-4
d_gene: TRBD2
j_gene: TRBJ2-1
abundance: -
CDR3aa: CASTSGSSYNEQFF
CDR3nt: TGTGCCAGCACCAGCGGGAGCTCCTACAATGAGCAGTTCTTC

v_gene: TRBV6-2/TRBV6-3
d_gene: TRBD1
j_gene: TRBJ1-2
abundance: -
CDR3aa: CASSLGQTYGYTF
CDR3nt: TGTGCCAGCAGTTTGGGACAGACCTATGGCTACACCTTC

v_gene: TRBV20-1
d_gene: -
j_gene: TRBJ1-2
abundance: -
CDR3aa: CSAREAYGYTF
CDR3nt: TGCAGTGCTAGAGAGGCTTATGGCTACACCTTC

v_gene: TRBV12-3/TRBV12-4
d_gene: TRBD1
j_gene: TRBJ1-2
abundance: -
CDR3aa: CASSLTGAGYTF
CDR3nt: TGTGCCAGCAGTCTCACAGGGGCTGGCTACACCTTC

v_gene: TRBV5-5
d_gene: -
j_gene: TRBJ1-2
abundance: -
CDR3aa: CASSLGSGVLGYTF
CDR3nt: TGTGCCAGCAGCTTGGGGTCAGGGGTCCTGGGCTACACCTTC

v_gene: TRBV7-8
d_gene: -
j_gene: TRBJ2-7
abundance: few
CDR3aa: CASSLFKGVEQYF
CDR3nt: TGTGCCAGCAGCTTATTCAAGGGGGTCGAGCAGTACTTC

v_gene: TRBV18
d_gene: -
j_gene: TRBJ2-1
abundance: -
CDR3aa: CASSSSSGPSSYNEQFF
CDR3nt: TGTGCCAGCTCATCTTCGTCGGGTCCGAGCTCCTACAATGAGCAGTTCTTC

v_gene: TRBV27
d_gene: -
j_gene: TRBJ2-5
abundance: -
CDR3aa: CASSTRVAGHQETQYF
CDR3nt: TGTGCCAGCAGTACCCGGGTTGCGGGGCACCAAGAGACCCAGTACTTC

v_gene: TRBV27
d_gene: -
j_gene: TRBJ2-7
abundance: -
CDR3aa: CASSFGQGGYEQYF
CDR3nt: TGTGCCAGCAGTTTCGGGCAGGGTGGTTACGAGCAGTACTTC

v_gene: TRBV3-1/TRBV3-2
d_gene: -
j_gene: TRBJ1-5
abundance: once
CDR3aa: CASSQGTENQPQHF
CDR3nt: TGTGCCAGCAGCCAAGGGACAGAGAATCAGCCCCAGCATTTT

v_gene: TRBV27
d_gene: TRBD1
j_gene: TRBJ2-7
abundance: -
CDR3aa: CASSPGTGFYEQYF
CDR3nt: TGTGCCAGCAGCCCGGGGACAGGTTTCTACGAGCAGTACTTC

v_gene: TRBV24-1
d_gene: TRBD1
j_gene: TRBJ2-5
abundance: -
CDR3aa: CATSDFGTGQETQYF
CDR3nt: TGTGCCACCAGTGATTTTGGGACAGGGCAAGAGACCCAGTACTTC

v_gene: TRBV30
d_gene: -
j_gene: TRBJ1-3
abundance: -
CDR3aa: CAWSVGIAALSGNTIYF
CDR3nt: TGTGCCTGGAGTGTAGGAATAGCAGCTCTCTCTGGAAACACCATATATTTT

v_gene: TRBV10-3
d_gene: -
j_gene: TRBJ2-2
abundance: -
CDR3aa: CAIGQADTGELFF
CDR3nt: TGTGCCATCGGTCAGGCAGACACCGGGGAGCTGTTTTTT